The clone carrying this T cell receptor (beta chain) was picked up a small number of times. What it recognizes is unknown. 5'RACE template switching generated TCR cDNA, adding a universal primer site and UMIs. MiXCR was run by TCRdb on the 5' RACE reads, yielding one entry per CDR3 protein. The table includes around 550,000 distinct CDR3 sequences, 15% to 20% detected once. The sample is drawn from a study of T cells after yellow fever vaccination. Study context: Fractions with few cells were prepared using SMART-Seq v4 Ultra Low Input.

Study-wide points: Clones that expanded after primary vaccination mostly reappeared after the booster (over 95% CD4, 75% to 90% CD8). FACS-sorted repertoires could contain abundant clonotypes contaminating from the bulk population.

CDR3 length equals 14 residues. Germline CDR1 is SGHAT and CDR2 is FQNNGV. The V gene lost 6 bases and the J gene lost 4 bases, with 12 bases spanning the gap. The chain has TRBV11-2 and TRBJ2-2; weak D call: TRBD2 (5 bases). This sequence originates from a man in his thirties or forties who received the YFV17D yellow fever vaccine. Sequenced material: PBMCs, taken 15 days after the yellow fever booster vaccination. CDR3 sequence: CASSFPRGTGELFF. The DNA for the CDR3 is TGTGCCAGCAGTTTTCCCCGGGGCACCGGGGAGCTGTTTTTT.